What follows are 20 T cell receptor beta chains derived from one specimen sequenced in a study of cytomegalovirus exposure and HLA in healthy donors. The primer mix had 60 Vbeta and 13 Jbeta primers. The protocol was immunoSEQ multiplex PCR, while the TCRdb copy is restricted to in-frame clones and leaves out a portion. The table lists approximately 280,000 clones, 70% to 90% of them singletons, with approximately 2.2% in the top ten. Sample: PBMCs. The receptors come from a young woman in good health and CMV-seronegative.

This chain joins TRBV6-5 and TRBJ2-7; the D gene is possibly TRBD1 (5 bases). V lost 0 bases to trimming and J lost 3 bases, with 9 bases between them. Germline V lookup: CDR1 MNHEY, CDR2 SVGAGI. This CDR3 contains 14 residues. CDR3 in DNA: TGTGCCAGCAGTTACTCGGCAGGGCGCTACGAGCAGTACTTC. As protein: CASSYSAGRYEQYF.

The J gene is TRBJ1-1, the V gene TRBV7-2, with D unresolved. V gave up 7 bases and J gave up 4 bases, with 13 bases separating them. The CDR3 runs 13 residues. CDR1 SGHTA and CDR2 FQGNSA come from the germline V gene. Here the CDR3 reads CASNQIRGTEAFF. CDR3 DNA: TGTGCCAGCAACCAGATACGGGGCACTGAAGCTTTCTTT.

The chain is built from TRBV30 and TRBJ1-2; 8 positions agree with TRBD1. J lost 8 bases, V lost 1 base, and 9 bases had no gene match. The CDR3 is 14 amino acids. Germline V gene sequence: CDR1 GTSNPN, CDR2 SVGIG (reference sequence). The CDR3 protein is CAWSEGQAMGGYTF. For the CDR3, the DNA is TGTGCCTGGAGTGAGGGACAGGCAATGGGAGGCTACACCTTC.

This clone was detected only once. The chain links TRBV30 to TRBJ2-7, with TRBD1 matching over 9 bases. The junction had 7 bases not matched to a gene; V was cut back by 1 base and J by 6 bases. This CDR3 spans 14 amino acids. The germline gives CDR1 GTSNPN, CDR2 SVGIG (reference sequence). The DNA of the CDR3 is TGTGCCTGGAGTGGCCCTGGACAGGGGTTCGAGCAGTACTTC. This encodes CAWSGPGQGFEQYF.

V usage is TRBV5-6 and J usage is TRBJ2-5; 10 positions match TRBD2. CDR1 is SGHDT, CDR2 YYEEEE, per germline. CDR3 length equals 16 residues. Germline trimming cut 2 bases from V and 5 bases from J; bases unmatched to any gene: 9. The CDR3 bases are TGTGCCAGCAGCTTTGGAAGCGGGGGGGCATCGGAGACCCAGTACTTC. It is translated as CASSFGSGGASETQYF.

The V and J genes are TRBV29-1 and TRBJ2-7; 9 bases are a match to TRBD1. The J segment lost 2 bases and the V segment lost 2 bases, leaving 4 bases of the junction unmatched. The germline V gene has CDR1 SQVTM and CDR2 ANQGSEA. The CDR3 sequence is 14 residues long. CDR3 DNA sequence: TGCAGCGTTGAATCCGGGACAGGGCCCTACGAGCAGTACTTC. Protein sequence: CSVESGTGPYEQYF.

The chain has TRBV30 and TRBJ1-1, with TRBD1 matching over 10 bases. The CDR3 is 18 amino acids. Losses at the gene ends were 2 bases for V and 3 bases for J; bases not matched to a gene: 15. Per the germline V gene, CDR1 is GTSNPN and CDR2 is SVGIG (reference sequence). The CDR3 is CAWSKTRQGATYYTEAFF. As DNA, the CDR3 is TGTGCCTGGAGTAAAACACGACAGGGGGCAACCTACTACACTGAAGCTTTCTTT.

The chain has TRBV6-5 and TRBJ1-1; maybe TRBD1 (5 bases). From germline, CDR1 is MNHEY and CDR2 SVGAGI. The CDR3 covers 11 residues. The V gene lost 5 bases and the J gene lost 5 bases, with 6 bases spanning the gap. CDR3 nucleotides: TGTGCCAGCAGTCAGGGAACTGAAGCTTTCTTT. It is translated as CASSQGTEAFF.

This clone has only one observation. The chain uses TRBV19 and TRBJ2-7; TRBD2 might be the D (5 bases). With 3 bases removed from V and 5 bases from J, the gap between germline ends came to 8 bases. This CDR3 is 12 amino acids long. Germline loops: CDR1 LNHDA, CDR2 SQIVND (reference sequence). The CDR3 reads CASSIAGDEQYF. DNA of the CDR3: TGTGCCAGTAGTATTGCCGGGGACGAGCAGTACTTC.

The J gene is TRBJ2-1, the V gene TRBV5-6, with TRBD2 matching 11 bases. Unmatched junction bases numbered 8, after V lost 3 bases and J lost 3 bases. Germline assignment: CDR1 SGHDT and CDR2 YYEEEE. The CDR3 runs to 17 residues. For the CDR3, the DNA is TGTGCCAGCAGCTGGGACCCGGGACTAGCGGACTACAATGAGCAGTTCTTC. It codes for CASSWDPGLADYNEQFF.

The chain couples TRBV2 to TRBJ2-1, with D possibly matching TRBD2 (7 bases). V dropped 2 bases and J dropped 0 bases, with 8 bases sitting between them. Germline CDR1 and CDR2: SNHLY and FYNNEI. The CDR3 consists of 15 residues. CDR3 residues: CASSERGGSYNEQFF. In nucleotides, the CDR3 is TGTGCCAGCAGTGAAAGGGGGGGCTCCTACAATGAGCAGTTCTTC.

The chain combines TRBV7-2 with TRBJ2-5; D not certain. The length of the CDR3 is 14 residues. V was shortened by 5 bases and J by 0 bases, with 10 bases between the two germline ends. Germline CDR1 SGHTA, CDR2 FQGNSA. The CDR3 bases are TGTGCCAGCAGCCCCCCCGGGTACCAAGAGACCCAGTACTTC. Its protein is CASSPPGYQETQYF.

The chain has TRBV30 and TRBJ2-7; D is perhaps TRBD2 (5 bases). With 5 bases removed from V and 4 bases from J, the gap between germline ends came to 9 bases. Germline V gene lookup returns CDR1 GTSNPN and CDR2 SVGIG (reference sequence). The CDR3 has 11 amino acids. CDR3 nucleotide sequence: TGTGCCTGGGCCCGCGGGTACGAGCAGTACTTC. Its protein product is CAWARGYEQYF.

This sequence joins TRBV19 and TRBJ2-5, with D tentatively TRBD1 (6 bases). Trimming shortened V by 6 bases and J by 1 base, and 18 bases separated the two germline ends. CDR1 is LNHDA, CDR2 SQIVND, per germline (reference sequence). The CDR3 spans 16 residues. This chain's CDR3 is CASSLITGRPQETQYF. The CDR3 DNA follows: TGTGCCAGTAGCTTAATCACAGGGAGACCCCAAGAGACCCAGTACTTC.

This chain connects TRBV15 to TRBJ1-2; D is uncertain. The CDR3 contains 13 residues. The germline gives CDR1 LNHNV, CDR2 YYDKDF (reference sequence). V was pared by 7 bases and J by 2 bases, with 11 bases between. The CDR3 coding sequence is TGTGCCACCACCGCGGCCGAGAACTATGGCTACACCTTC. This sequence encodes CATTAAENYGYTF. Full variable domain (outside the CDR3, taken from reference TRBV15 and TRBJ1-2): DAMVIQNPRYQVTQFGKPVTLSCSQTLNHNVMYWYQQKSSQAPKLLFHYYDKDFNNEADTPDNFQSRRPNTSFCFLDIRSPGLGDTAMYLCATTAAENYGYTFGSGTRLTVV.

This chain uses TRBV5-4 with TRBJ2-3; TRBD2 matches at 11 bases. This CDR3 has 16 amino acids. Losses at the gene ends were 4 bases for V and 4 bases for J; bases not matched to a gene: 8. Germline V gives CDR1 SGHNT, CDR2 YYREEE (reference sequence). CDR3 DNA: TGTGCCAGCAGCCTCAGACTAGCGGGGAGGTCAGATACGCAGTATTTT. It translates to CASSLRLAGRSDTQYF. Together with reference TRBV5-4 and TRBJ2-3, the CDR3 gives the full variable domain: ETGVTQSPTHLIKTRGQQVTLRCSSQSGHNTVSWYQQALGQGPQFIFQYYREEENGRGNFPPRFSGLQFPNYSSELNVNALELDDSALYLCASSLRLAGRSDTQYFGPGTRLTVL.

The sample holds one count of this clone. This rearrangement joins TRBV7-3 to TRBJ2-7; D is ambiguous. Germline assignment: CDR1 SGHTA and CDR2 FQGTGA. The CDR3 length is 13 residues. The V and J ends lost 3 bases and 4 bases respectively, with 10 bases between them. CDR3 nucleotides: TGTGCCAGCAGCTTGGTAGCCCGTTACGAGCAGTACTTC. This sequence encodes CASSLVARYEQYF.

With respect to this clone: This CDR3 is also generated by other DNA sequences in the sample. The chain couples TRBV5-4 to TRBJ1-6; D unclear. V was shortened by 0 bases and J by 7 bases, with 11 bases between the two germline ends. This CDR3 has 15 residues. Per the germline V gene, CDR1 is SGHNT and CDR2 is YYREEE (reference sequence). For the CDR3, the DNA is TGTGCCAGCAGCTTGGATGGGGAGAAAAATTCACCCCTCCACTTT. It encodes CASSLDGEKNSPLHF. Together with reference TRBV5-4 and TRBJ1-6, the CDR3 gives the full variable domain: ETGVTQSPTHLIKTRGQQVTLRCSSQSGHNTVSWYQQALGQGPQFIFQYYREEENGRGNFPPRFSGLQFPNYSSELNVNALELDDSALYLCASSLDGEKNSPLHFGNGTRLTVT.

This rearrangement joins TRBV4-1 to TRBJ2-3, with unresolved D. CDR3 size: 14 residues. The V gene's germline CDR1 is MGHRA and CDR2 YSYEKL. V was trimmed by 0 bases and J by 3 bases, leaving 7 bases between them. Written as DNA, the CDR3 is TGCGCCAGCAGCCAAGAAGCCGGGACAGATACGCAGTATTTT. This encodes CASSQEAGTDTQYF.

The chain carries TRBV19 and TRBJ2-3, with 11 bases lining up with TRBD2. This CDR3 comprises 15 residues. Per the germline V gene, CDR1 is LNHDA and CDR2 is SQIVND (reference sequence). V trimming: 1 base; J trimming: 4 bases; junction bases outside the gene matches: 1. The CDR3, as DNA: TGTGCCAGTAGTATAGGACTAGCGGGGTCAGATACGCAGTATTTT. Encoded protein: CASSIGLAGSDTQYF.